The 21 T cell receptor beta chains reported below all come from one sample, sequenced in a study of cytomegalovirus exposure and HLA in healthy donors. The protocol was immunoSEQ multiplex PCR, while the TCRdb copy is restricted to in-frame clones and leaves out a portion. The sample consists of some 150,000 clones, approximately 90% of them appearing once. Sequenced sample: PBMCs. Receptors originate from a man younger than 35 in good health and CMV-seronegative.

This sequence joins TRBV29-1 and TRBJ2-3; no clear D gene. V was clipped by 5 bases and J by 0 bases, with 12 bases between them. The germline CDR1 and CDR2 sequences are SQVTM and ANQGSEA. This CDR3 has 14 residues. In nucleotides, the CDR3 is TGCAGCGTTCGGCAGGCTATTAGCACAGATACGCAGTATTTT. It codes for CSVRQAISTDTQYF.

The V call is TRBV11-2, the J call TRBJ2-7; 7 bases agree with TRBD1. The trim removed 2 bases at V and 12 bases at J, leaving 10 bases unmatched. Germline CDR1 SGHAT, CDR2 FQNNGV. The CDR3 sequence is 13 residues long. Here the CDR3 DNA reads TGTGCCAGCAGCTTAAATGGGGACAGCGTATCGTACTTC. Protein sequence: CASSLNGDSVSYF.

CDR3 amino acids: CAIKGQGWDNEQFF. The CDR3 nucleotides read TGTGCCATCAAGGGACAGGGGTGGGACAATGAGCAGTTCTTC. The chain couples TRBV10-3 to TRBJ2-1; 10 bases agree with TRBD1. V gave up 7 bases and J gave up 5 bases; unmatched junction bases: 5. CDR3 length equals 14 residues. Germline assignment: CDR1 ENHRY and CDR2 SYGVKD.

The chain has TRBV11-3 and TRBJ1-1; unclear D gene. The length of the CDR3 is 12 residues. V was trimmed by 3 bases and J by 1 base, leaving 3 bases between them. Germline CDR1 SGHNT, CDR2 YENEEA. CDR3 nucleotides: TGTGCCAGCAGCTTCAAGAACACTGAAGCTTTCTTT. This codes for CASSFKNTEAFF.

The chain joins TRBV27 to TRBJ2-5, with TRBD2 identical over 9 bases. There are 15 residues in the CDR3. The trim removed 4 bases at V and 7 bases at J, leaving 10 bases unmatched. Germline CDR1 reads MNHEY; CDR2 reads SMNVEV (reference sequence). CDR3 in amino acids: CASSSTSGSKGTQYF. CDR3 coding DNA: TGTGCCAGCAGTTCAACTAGCGGGTCCAAGGGGACCCAGTACTTC.

The chain uses TRBV2 and TRBJ1-2; possibly TRBD1 for D (6 bases). V lost 6 bases, J lost 4 bases, and 15 bases lay in between. Germline V gene lookup returns CDR1 SNHLY and CDR2 FYNNEI. This CDR3 spans 14 amino acids. This CDR3 reads CASREYGTSYGYTF. The CDR3 DNA reads as TGTGCCAGCAGAGAATACGGGACAAGCTATGGCTACACCTTC. Full variable domain (remainder filled in from reference TRBV2 and TRBJ1-2): EPEVTQTPSHQVTQMGQEVILRCVPISNHLYFYWYRQILGQKVEFLVSFYNNEISEKSEIFDDQFSVERPDGSNFTLKIRSTKLEDSAMYFCASREYGTSYGYTFGSGTRLTVV.

The rearrangement uses TRBV2 and TRBJ2-1; 7 nucleotides match TRBD2. Losses at the gene ends were 1 base for V and 3 bases for J; bases not matched to a gene: 3. This CDR3 has 15 amino acids. From germline, CDR1 is SNHLY and CDR2 FYNNEI. In DNA, the CDR3 is TGTGCCAGCAGTGAAGGGGGACTACACTACAATGAGCAGTTCTTC. It encodes CASSEGGLHYNEQFF.

The chain is built from TRBV18 and TRBJ1-2; 9 nucleotides line up with TRBD1. J lost 7 bases, V lost 2 bases, and 11 bases had no gene match. CDR3 length: 16 residues. Germline CDR1 and CDR2: KGHSH and LQKENI. The CDR3 spells CASSPFTSGQGSGYTF. In nucleotides, the CDR3 is TGTGCCAGCTCACCATTCACATCGGGACAGGGATCTGGCTACACCTTC.

V and J are TRBV6-4 and TRBJ2-7, with 7 bases lining up with TRBD1. The CDR3 covers 16 residues. With 6 bases clipped from V and 4 bases from J, the junction kept 15 bases outside the gene matches. The germline V gene encodes CDR1 MRHNA and CDR2 SNTAGT. CDR3: CASRGDSSPLIYEQYF. The CDR3, as DNA: TGTGCCAGCAGGGGGGACAGTTCTCCCCTCATTTACGAGCAGTACTTC.

The V and J genes are TRBV5-1 and TRBJ2-5; D is perhaps TRBD2 (6 bases). The CDR3 runs to 17 residues. The ends were cut back, 0 bases at V and 2 bases at J, with 17 bases in the middle. The germline V gene has CDR1 SGHRS and CDR2 YFSETQ. The CDR3 reads CASSLALRPGLQETQYF. For the CDR3, the DNA is TGCGCCAGCAGCTTGGCTCTAAGGCCGGGACTGCAAGAGACCCAGTACTTC.

The chain combines TRBV19 with TRBJ2-3; D possibly corresponds to TRBD1 (6 bases). Germline V gene sequence: CDR1 LNHDA, CDR2 SQIVND (reference sequence). V dropped 6 bases and J dropped 4 bases, with 14 bases sitting between them. The CDR3 length is 14 residues. Here the CDR3 DNA reads TGTGCCAGTAGCCGACAGGCAGGAGCAGATACGCAGTATTTT. Its translation is CASSRQAGADTQYF.

This rearrangement joins TRBV19 to TRBJ2-7; 7 nucleotides line up with TRBD1. CDR1 and CDR2 (germline): LNHDA, SQIVND (reference sequence). This CDR3 region has 15 residues. Germline trimming cut 5 bases from V and 4 bases from J; bases unmatched to any gene: 11. In DNA, the CDR3 is TGTGCCAGTAGTCCCCGTGACAGGGATGGTTACGAGCAGTACTTC. As protein: CASSPRDRDGYEQYF.

The V gene is TRBV11-3, the J gene TRBJ2-4; the D gene is possibly TRBD2 (7 bases). The length of the CDR3 is 15 residues. CDR1 is SGHNT and CDR2 is YENEEA in the germline V gene. The ends were cut back, 5 bases at V and 6 bases at J, with 17 bases in the middle. CDR3 sequence reads: CASSPGGPGSNIQYF. The CDR3, as DNA: TGTGCCAGCAGCCCGGGGGGCCCGGGGTCAAACATTCAGTACTTC.

This chain joins TRBV9 and TRBJ2-2; D gene unclear. Trimming removed 1 base at V and 0 bases at J, with 4 bases between. CDR1 and CDR2 from the germline V gene are SGDLS and YYNGEE. The CDR3 loop spans 14 amino acids. The CDR3, as DNA: TGTGCCAGCAGCGTAATCGCGAACACCGGGGAGCTGTTTTTT. Its translation: CASSVIANTGELFF.

The genes are TRBV2 and TRBJ2-7; 11 bases are shared with TRBD2. Germline lookup yields CDR1 SNHLY and CDR2 FYNNEI. The J segment lost 2 bases and the V segment lost 6 bases, leaving 6 bases of the junction unmatched. CDR3 length: 15 residues. The DNA of the CDR3 is TGTGCCAGCAGAGCTCTAGCGGGGGGCCCCTACGAGCAGTACTTC. This encodes CASRALAGGPYEQYF.

Concerning this clone itself: Different DNA sequences within this sample yield the same CDR3. This chain joins TRBV9 and TRBJ2-5, with a weak D call TRBD2 (6 bases). The germline V gene has CDR1 SGDLS and CDR2 YYNGEE. The length of the CDR3 is 13 residues. V lost 1 base, J lost 4 bases, and 8 bases lay in between. The CDR3 nucleotides read TGTGCCAGCAGCGTAAACGGGGGAGAGACCCAGTACTTC. Protein sequence: CASSVNGGETQYF.

The gene calls are TRBV27 and TRBJ2-1, with D possibly being TRBD2 (5 bases). V lost 1 base to trimming and J lost 4 bases, with 14 bases between them. Germline loops: CDR1 MNHEY, CDR2 SMNVEV (reference sequence). The CDR3 covers 16 residues. In DNA, the CDR3 is TGTGCCAGCAGTTTATTTAGTGGTTCGGGATACAATGAGCAGTTCTTC. Translating it yields CASSLFSGSGYNEQFF.

The chain is built from TRBV5-4 and TRBJ2-3, with D hard to call. Germline assignment: CDR1 SGHNT and CDR2 YYREEE (reference sequence). The CDR3 contains 16 residues. Trimming pared 4 bases from V and 1 base from J, leaving 16 bases between. The CDR3 sequence: CASSPAFLAGTDTQYF. The CDR3 DNA is TGTGCCAGCAGCCCCGCATTCCTGGCGGGCACAGATACGCAGTATTTT.

The chain joins TRBV4-1 to TRBJ2-7, with D maybe TRBD1 (5 bases). The CDR3 covers 14 residues. Trimming shortened V by 0 bases and J by 3 bases, and 9 bases separated the two germline ends. Looked up from germline, CDR1 is MGHRA and CDR2 is YSYEKL. The chain's CDR3 is CASSQDRQYYEQYF. CDR3 DNA sequence: TGCGCCAGCAGCCAAGATAGACAGTACTACGAGCAGTACTTC.

J is TRBJ1-2 and V is TRBV6-1; TRBD1 matches at 12 bases. CDR1 MNHNS and CDR2 SASEGT come from the germline V gene. The ends lost 5 bases at V and 7 bases at J; junction bases unmatched: 2. The CDR3 runs 13 residues. This CDR3 reads CASSRDRGPGYTF. Here the CDR3 DNA reads TGTGCCAGCAGTAGGGACAGGGGGCCTGGCTACACCTTC.

V gene TRBV2 combines with J gene TRBJ2-5, with 7 bases aligning to TRBD2. CDR1 is SNHLY, CDR2 FYNNEI, per germline. J was trimmed by 5 bases and V by 6 bases; bases with no gene match: 15. The length of the CDR3 is 16 residues. In nucleotides, the CDR3 is TGTGCCAGCAGACTAGCTGGATACGGCGGGGGTGAGACCCAGTACTTC. Translation gives CASRLAGYGGGETQYF.